The 12 T cell receptor beta chains reported below all come from one sample, sequenced in a study of blood T cell repertoires in COVID-19. The table came from immunoSEQ multiplex PCR; TCRdb's copy has only in-frame clones and leaves some out. The data contain 250,000 or so clones, 91% of them singletons. Material: PBMCs or T cells enriched from blood (not recorded which). Source of these receptors: a man aged 40-55 years who had been exposed to COVID-19.

The DNA of the CDR3 is TGTGCCAGCAGCTTAGAAAGGGGCAATGAGCAGTTCTTC. This translates into CASSLERGNEQFF. The rearrangement links TRBV7-2 to TRBJ2-1, with D possibly TRBD1 on 5 matching bases. From germline, CDR1 is SGHTA and CDR2 FQGNSA. Trimming left V 1 base short and J 6 bases short, with 7 bases between. There are 13 residues in the CDR3.

The gene calls are TRBV5-1 and TRBJ1-1; TRBD1 matches 12 bases. The CDR3 runs 18 residues. The V and J ends lost 0 bases and 4 bases, in that order; junction bases with no gene match: 10. Germline V gives CDR1 SGHRS, CDR2 YFSETQ. CDR3 in DNA: TGCGCCAGCAGCTTGGTACCGGGACAGGGGGCGGATGGCACTGAAGCTTTCTTT. As protein: CASSLVPGQGADGTEAFF. Combining the CDR3 with reference TRBV5-1 and TRBJ1-1 gives the whole variable domain KAGVTQTPRYLIKTRGQQVTLSCSPISGHRSVSWYQQTPGQGLQFLFEYFSETQRNKGNFPGRFSGRQFSNSRSEMNVSTLELGDSALYLCASSLVPGQGADGTEAFFGQGTRLTVV.

In its sample, this clone was seen once. The V gene is TRBV5-1, the J gene TRBJ2-1; D perhaps matches TRBD1 (6 bases). The CDR3 is 16 residues long. V lost 2 bases to trimming and J lost 0 bases, with 12 bases between them. Per the germline V gene, CDR1 is SGHRS and CDR2 is YFSETQ. CDR3 sequence (DNA): TGCGCCAGCAGCTTACCCGACAGGAGCTCCTACAATGAGCAGTTCTTC. It yields the protein CASSLPDRSSYNEQFF.

The chain carries TRBV29-1 and TRBJ1-1; D not certain. This CDR3 is 18 amino acids long. Looked up from germline, CDR1 is SQVTM and CDR2 is ANQGSEA. Trimming left V 4 bases short and J 0 bases short, with 24 bases between. The CDR3 DNA sequence: TGCAGCGTTGTTTTAACCCAGCCGGGGAGGAGCATGAACACTGAAGCTTTCTTT. This sequence encodes CSVVLTQPGRSMNTEAFF.

This clone was counted between two and nine times. The V call is TRBV7-2, the J call TRBJ2-7; the match to TRBD2 covers 7 bases. With V trimmed by 2 bases and J by 2 bases, 6 bases remained unmatched. CDR1 is SGHTA, CDR2 FQGNSA, per germline. The CDR3 extends over 15 amino acids. The chain's CDR3 is CASSLSGGPPYEQYF. The CDR3 bases are TGTGCCAGCAGCTTATCGGGAGGCCCCCCCTACGAGCAGTACTTC.

The chain combines TRBV7-3 with TRBJ2-3; possible D gene TRBD1, 5 bases. CDR1 is SGHTA, CDR2 FQGTGA, per germline. V lost 5 bases, J lost 0 bases, and 12 bases lay in between. This CDR3 is 15 amino acids long. CDR3 bases: TGTGCCAGCAGCCCCTCCAGGACAAGCACAGATACGCAGTATTTT. Its protein product is CASSPSRTSTDTQYF.

The chain has TRBV2 and TRBJ2-2, with D possibly TRBD2 on 7 matching bases. V lost 4 bases and J 7 bases, leaving 10 bases between the germline ends. Germline assignment: CDR1 SNHLY and CDR2 FYNNEI. The CDR3 sequence is 13 residues long. CDR3 region: CASSVGGDGELFF. DNA of the CDR3: TGTGCCAGCAGTGTAGGGGGGGACGGGGAGCTGTTTTTT.

The chain combines TRBV7-9 with TRBJ2-3, with no clear D. The germline V gene has CDR1 SEHNR and CDR2 FQNEAQ (reference sequence). V lost 0 bases to trimming and J lost 2 bases, with 6 bases between them. The CDR3 sequence is 14 residues long. The CDR3 sequence is CASSLARATDTQYF. In DNA form, the CDR3 reads TGTGCCAGCAGCTTAGCGCGAGCCACAGATACGCAGTATTTT.

The V and J genes are TRBV7-6 and TRBJ2-7; D ambiguous. Germline lookup yields CDR1 SGHVS and CDR2 FNYEAQ. V gave up 3 bases and J gave up 1 base, with 13 bases separating them. CDR3 length: 15 amino acids. The CDR3 bases are TGTGCCAGCAGCTTCGACGGTGACTCTTCCTACGAGCAGTACTTC. It encodes CASSFDGDSSYEQYF. Filled out from reference TRBV7-6 and TRBJ2-7, the complete variable domain reads GAGVSQSPRYKVTKRGQDVALRCDPISGHVSLYWYRQALGQGPEFLTYFNYEAQQDKSGLPNDRFSAERPEGSISTLTIQRTEQRDSAMYRCASSFDGDSSYEQYFGPGTRLTVT.

V and J are TRBV28 and TRBJ1-4; no reliable D call. The CDR3 is made up of 13 amino acids. Trimming took 2 bases from V and 8 from J, leaving 9 bases between them. Germline-derived CDR1 and CDR2 are MDHEN and SYDVKM. CDR3 nucleotides: TGTGCCAGCAGTTTAATGGGAGGGGAAAAACTGTTTTTT. It encodes CASSLMGGEKLFF.

The chain joins TRBV28 to TRBJ2-7; 7 nucleotides align to TRBD1. CDR1 MDHEN and CDR2 SYDVKM come from the germline V gene. Germline trimming cut 5 bases from V and 3 bases from J; bases unmatched to any gene: 4. The CDR3 is made up of 13 amino acids. This CDR3 is CASSRTGDYEQYF. The CDR3 coding sequence is TGTGCCAGCAGTAGGACAGGAGACTACGAGCAGTACTTC.

The chain carries TRBV5-5 and TRBJ1-2, with a possible D match to TRBD1 (6 bases). Between the trimmed V and J ends, which lost 5 bases and 6 bases, there was a span of 20 bases. The CDR3 runs 15 residues. From germline, CDR1 is SGHKS and CDR2 YYEKEE (reference sequence). This chain's CDR3 is CASRSAGQMLDGYTF. For the CDR3, the DNA is TGTGCCAGCAGATCGGCTGGACAGATGCTCGATGGCTACACCTTC.